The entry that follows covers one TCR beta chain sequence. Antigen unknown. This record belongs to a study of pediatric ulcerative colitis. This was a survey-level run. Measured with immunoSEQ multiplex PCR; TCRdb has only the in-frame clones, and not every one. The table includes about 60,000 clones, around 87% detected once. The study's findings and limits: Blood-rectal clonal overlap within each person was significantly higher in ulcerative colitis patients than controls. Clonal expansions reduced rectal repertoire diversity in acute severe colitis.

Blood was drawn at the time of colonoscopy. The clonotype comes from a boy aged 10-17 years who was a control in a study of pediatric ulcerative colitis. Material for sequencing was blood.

The CDR3 protein is CASSVTGSDEQYF. The CDR3 DNA is TGCGCCAGCAGCGTCACAGGGTCAGACGAGCAGTACTTC. This chain connects TRBV5-1 to TRBJ2-7, with D perhaps TRBD1 (6 bases). V gave up 4 bases and J gave up 5 bases, with 13 bases separating them. CDR1 is SGHRS, CDR2 YFSETQ, per germline. This CDR3 has 13 amino acids.